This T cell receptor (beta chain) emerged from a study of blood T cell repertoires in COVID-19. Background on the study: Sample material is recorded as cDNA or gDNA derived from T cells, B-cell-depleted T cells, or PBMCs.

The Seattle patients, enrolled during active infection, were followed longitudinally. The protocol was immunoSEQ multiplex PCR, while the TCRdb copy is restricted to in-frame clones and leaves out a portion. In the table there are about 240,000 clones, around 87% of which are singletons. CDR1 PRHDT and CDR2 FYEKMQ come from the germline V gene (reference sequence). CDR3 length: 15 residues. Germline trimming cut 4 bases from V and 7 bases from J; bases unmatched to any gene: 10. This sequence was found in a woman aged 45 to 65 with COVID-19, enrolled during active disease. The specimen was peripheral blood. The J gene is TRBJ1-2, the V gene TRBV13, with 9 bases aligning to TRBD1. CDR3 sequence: CASSSRTGESSGYTF. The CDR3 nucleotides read TGTGCCAGCAGCTCGAGGACAGGGGAATCCTCTGGCTACACCTTC.